Listed below are T cell receptor beta chains from one sample, sequenced in a study of Graves' ophthalmopathy and Graves' hyperthyroidism. TCRdb reprocessed the multiplex PCR reads via MiXCR and lists one record per CDR3 protein. Counted here are around 660,000 distinct CDR3 sequences, roughly two fifths occurring once; the ten biggest clones make up 3% to 4%. The sample consisted of peripheral blood. The source of these receptors is an adult man with Graves' ophthalmopathy. Each CDR3 is given with its conserved first and last residue. Each record gives: clone size, J gene, D gene, V gene, CDR3 DNA, CDR3 protein. A D gene is named only where the DNA matches it firmly. A row's size may be missing; if present it is once, few, many or a size class.

few TRBJ1-6 TRBD1 TRBV27 TGTGCCAGCACTGGGGTGCAGGGGGCATCCTATAATTCACCCCTCCACTTT CASTGVQGASYNSPLHF
many TRBJ1-2 NA TRBV2 TGTGCCAGCAGGGCCCCAGAAGTCTACGGCTACACCTTC CASRAPEVYGYTF
many TRBJ1-1 NA TRBV12-3/TRBV12-4 TGTACCAGCGGGGGGCGCGGGGTGAACACTGAAGCTTTCTTT CTSGGRGVNTEAFF
NA TRBJ1-4 NA TRBV2 TGTGCCAGCAGTGATGGGGGCGACGGAAAACTGTTTTTT CASSDGGDGKLFF
many TRBJ2-7 NA TRBV5-1 TGCGCCAGCAGCTTGGGTACAGTTTCCTACGAGCAGTACTTC CASSLGTVSYEQYF
NA TRBJ1-4 NA TRBV29-1 TGCAGCGTTGGGGGCGGTGAAAAACTGCTTTTT CSVGGGEKLLF
NA TRBJ1-1 NA TRBV27 TGTGCCAGCAGCACATCGTGGGGGGGGACTGAAGCTTTCTTT CASSTSWGGTEAFF
NA TRBJ2-7 NA TRBV7-2 TGCGCCAGCAGCCCGTCCCACAGGGGAGGGCAGTACTTC CASSPSHRGGQYF
NA TRBJ1-4 NA TRBV10-3 TGTGCCATCAGCGGGGTGGGGTTCGGTGAAAAACTGTTTTTT CAISGVGFGEKLFF
many TRBJ1-2 NA TRBV20-1 TGCAGTGCTGAAGACAGTCATGGCTACACCTTC CSAEDSHGYTF
few TRBJ2-5 NA TRBV7-2 TGTGCCAGCAGCCGCGGTGACAGCCAAGAGACCCAGTACTTC CASSRGDSQETQYF